This T cell receptor (beta chain) is drawn from a study of CD4 T cell repertoires in COVID-19. The length of the CDR3 is 14 residues. Trimming stripped 6 bases from V and 3 bases from J, with 14 bases between. Germline V gene data show CDR1 as SNHLY and CDR2 as FYNNEI. Method: immunoSEQ multiplex PCR; TCRdb's copy keeps in-frame clones and lacks some. The table shows 65,000 to 95,000 clones, with roughly 80% occurring only once. No culture step preceded sequencing of the ex vivo isolated memory T cells. In this sample, this clone turned up once. This chain joins TRBV2 and TRBJ1-2; D unclear. The sequenced sample was CD4+ T cells from peripheral blood, obtained after recovery from COVID-19. This TCR was sampled from a human donor who had COVID-19. The CDR3 region has the DNA TGTGCCAGCAGCGTTGGGGTTGGTGACTATGGCTACACCTTC. Protein: CASSVGVGDYGYTF.